This T cell receptor (beta chain) was captured in a study of T cell responses to AZD1222 COVID-19 vaccine. Study-level findings and limits: Samples come after the peak T cell response, not at day 14. Only 5 or 6 AZD1222 recipients were seropositive at baseline.

This clone appeared a single time. Its antigen is as yet unknown. Only in-frame clones appear in the TCRdb table, and some are missing; sequencing was by immunoSEQ multiplex PCR. This sample has under 200,000 clones, with 93% found just once. V dropped 7 bases and J dropped 1 base, with 12 bases sitting between them. Germline assignment: CDR1 SGDLS and CDR2 YYNGEE. The CDR3 sequence is 13 residues long. The source of this sequence is an adult in good health. The chain employs TRBV9 and TRBJ2-7; perhaps D is TRBD1 or TRBD2 (5 bases each). Sequenced here: peripheral blood, sampled on day 0 of AZD1222 vaccination. Written as DNA, the CDR3 is TGTGCCAGCTCGCCCGGGGCATCCTACGAGCAGTACTTC. This sequence encodes CASSPGASYEQYF.